Below are 7 T cell receptor beta chains sequenced from a single sample in a study of blood T cell repertoires in COVID-19. The data were produced by immunoSEQ multiplex PCR, yet TCRdb's version contains in-frame clones alone and is incomplete. Among around 160,000 clones listed, more than 80% were seen once. Sequencing was done on a sample of peripheral blood. These receptors were taken from a human donor with acute or convalescent COVID-19. The donor label of this sample is uncertain.

J is TRBJ2-1 and V is TRBV12-3 or TRBV12-4; D remains ambiguous. With 5 bases removed from V and 5 bases from J, the gap between germline ends came to 4 bases. This CDR3 has 11 amino acids. Written as DNA, the CDR3 is TGTGCCAGCAGTCTTCACAATGAGCAGTTCTTC. Its protein product is CASSLHNEQFF.

This chain links TRBV29-1 with TRBJ2-1; no firm D call. The germline CDR1 and CDR2 sequences are SQVTM and ANQGSEA. There are 11 residues in the CDR3. V dropped 2 bases and J dropped 5 bases, with 4 bases sitting between them. This CDR3 is CSVELNNEQFF. The CDR3 DNA reads as TGCAGCGTTGAACTAAACAATGAGCAGTTCTTC.

This chain joins TRBV6-5 and TRBJ1-3; D ambiguous. Deletions cut 3 bases from V and 3 bases from J, with 15 bases between. This CDR3 is 16 amino acids long. The germline CDR1 and CDR2 sequences are MNHEY and SVGAGI. The CDR3 DNA follows: TGTGCCAGCAGTTATAGTTTTATCTCGGGTGGAAACACCATATATTTT. The encoded protein is CASSYSFISGGNTIYF.

The rearrangement joins TRBV4-2 to TRBJ2-1; 11 bases match TRBD2. The germline V gene has CDR1 LGHNA and CDR2 YNFKEQ. The CDR3 sequence is 14 residues long. J lost 2 bases, V lost 9 bases, and 3 bases had no gene match. CDR3 residues: CASRLAGPYNEQFF. The CDR3 bases are TGTGCCAGTCGACTAGCGGGACCCTACAATGAGCAGTTCTTC.

The J gene is TRBJ1-3, the V gene TRBV29-1, with D possibly being TRBD1 (5 bases). Germline V gene data show CDR1 as SQVTM and CDR2 as ANQGSEA. V was clipped by 6 bases and J by 3 bases, with 12 bases between them. This CDR3 is 13 amino acids long. This CDR3 reads CSVARANGNTIYF. CDR3 sequence (DNA): TGCAGCGTCGCCAGGGCTAATGGAAACACCATATATTTT.

The chain is built from TRBV5-1 and TRBJ2-5; the D gene is possibly TRBD1 (6 bases). The length of the CDR3 is 15 residues. Looked up from germline, CDR1 is SGHRS and CDR2 is YFSETQ. V gave up 1 base and J gave up 0 bases, with 10 bases separating them. CDR3 sequence: CASSLSTGYQETQYF. The DNA for the CDR3 is TGCGCCAGCAGCTTGTCCACAGGGTACCAAGAGACCCAGTACTTC.

The rearrangement links TRBV2 to TRBJ1-2; D uncertain. V lost 3 bases and J 2 bases, leaving 10 bases between the germline ends. Germline-derived CDR1 and CDR2 are SNHLY and FYNNEI. The CDR3 contains 14 residues. The CDR3 loop reads CASSEGRENYGYTF. The DNA of the CDR3 is TGTGCCAGCAGTGAGGGTAGGGAGAACTATGGCTACACCTTC.